Shown below are 31 T cell receptor beta chains from a single sample sequenced in a study of breast tumors, draining lymph nodes, adjacent tissues. Using its own MiXCR run on the multiplex PCR reads, TCRdb lists one record per CDR3 protein. Altogether about 46,000 distinct CDR3 sequences are present, about 23% being singletons, with the ten largest covering about 8%. Sequenced material: breast tumor tissue. All receptors derive from a female donor with breast cancer. Some clones in this sample may be carry-over from other donors' samples.

This clonotype was counted at least ten times. CDR3: CSARTGGPNEKLFF. Written as DNA, the CDR3 is TGCAGTGCTAGGACAGGGGGTCCTAATGAAAAACTGTTTTTT. The gene calls are TRBV20-1 and TRBJ1-4, with 9 bases fitting TRBD1. With V trimmed by 3 bases and J by 3 bases, 2 bases remained unmatched. The CDR3 is 14 residues long. Germline V gene data show CDR1 as DFQATT and CDR2 as SNEGSKA (reference sequence).

This clonotype was counted many times. The chain recombines TRBV2 with TRBJ2-5, with D perhaps TRBD1 (6 bases). This CDR3 has 12 amino acids. Trimming pared 4 bases from V and 5 bases from J, leaving 8 bases between. Germline V lookup: CDR1 SNHLY, CDR2 FYNNEI. The CDR3 DNA reads as TGTGCCAGCAGTGCGAGGGGGGAGACCCAGTACTTC. Its translation is CASSARGETQYF.

The rearrangement joins TRBV19 to TRBJ1-1, with D possibly matching TRBD1 (5 bases). CDR3 length: 15 amino acids. V was trimmed by 3 bases and J by 1 base, leaving 12 bases between them. In germline, CDR1 is LNHDA, CDR2 SQIVND (reference sequence). The CDR3: CASSISGSGNTEAFF. CDR3 coding DNA: TGTGCCAGTAGTATTTCAGGGTCGGGGAACACTGAAGCTTTCTTT.

This clonotype was seen repeatedly, ten times or more. The chain is built from TRBV2 and TRBJ2-1; 9 positions agree with TRBD2. The junction had 5 bases not matched to a gene; V was cut back by 7 bases and J by 4 bases. The CDR3 runs 14 residues. CDR1 and CDR2 (germline): SNHLY, FYNNEI. As DNA, the CDR3 is TGTGCCAGCATTGGGACTAGCCGATACAATGAGCAGTTCTTC. It yields the protein CASIGTSRYNEQFF.

This clonotype showed up many times. Mismatch with germline at one junction end may stem from a read error. The chain links TRBV28 to TRBJ1-3; TRBD1 is a possible D gene (5 bases). Per the germline V gene, CDR1 is MDHEN and CDR2 is SYDVKM. The CDR3 is 12 amino acids. CDR3 in amino acids: CASSLEGLSSHF. DNA of the CDR3: TGTGCCAGCAGTCTCGAGGGGTTGTCCTCGCATTTT.

By its share, this clonotype is large. This sequence joins TRBV6-5 and TRBJ2-7, with 7 bases aligning to TRBD1. Trimming at V came to 5 bases and at J to 2 bases, leaving 9 bases not matched to a gene. Per the germline V gene, CDR1 is MNHEY and CDR2 is SVGAGI. This CDR3 contains 15 residues. This CDR3 is CASSVGQVTPYEQYF. The CDR3, as DNA: TGTGCCAGCAGTGTAGGACAGGTTACCCCCTACGAGCAGTACTTC.

This clonotype has a handful of counts. The chain couples TRBV5-1 to TRBJ2-1; 8 bases are a match to TRBD2. CDR1 SGHRS and CDR2 YFSETQ come from the germline V gene. This CDR3 contains 15 residues. With V trimmed by 5 bases and J by 8 bases, 12 bases remained unmatched. The CDR3 is CASSPAGETVDEQFF. In nucleotides, the CDR3 is TGCGCCAGCAGTCCAGCGGGAGAGACTGTGGATGAGCAGTTCTTC.

This clonotype was detected ten times or more. The chain employs TRBV29-1 and TRBJ1-3; the D gene is possibly TRBD1 (6 bases). The germline CDR1 and CDR2 sequences are SQVTM and ANQGSEA. The CDR3 is 15 amino acids. V dropped 4 bases and J dropped 4 bases, with 17 bases sitting between them. The CDR3 DNA sequence: TGCAGCGTTGTTGGTTTGGGGGGCGTGGGAAACACCATATATTTT. Amino acids: CSVVGLGGVGNTIYF.

The CDR3 DNA follows: TGTGCCAGCAGAAAAATCCGGACTAGCGGGGGCAATGAGCAGTTCTTC. Protein sequence: CASRKIRTSGGNEQFF. The rearrangement links TRBV6-5 to TRBJ2-1; 13 nucleotides line up with TRBD2. The CDR3 extends over 16 amino acids. V trimming: 6 bases; J trimming: 6 bases; junction bases outside the gene matches: 8. The germline gives CDR1 MNHEY, CDR2 SVGAGI.

This sequence joins TRBV29-1 and TRBJ1-1; tentative D call: TRBD1 (5 bases). CDR1 and CDR2 from the germline V gene are SQVTM and ANQGSEA. Trimming stripped 8 bases from V and 5 bases from J, with 12 bases between. CDR3 size: 11 residues. The CDR3 DNA reads TGCAGCCACGGGACTTATACTGAAGCTTTCTTT. It encodes CSHGTYTEAFF.

This clonotype was detected ten times or more. This chain uses TRBV12-3 or TRBV12-4 with TRBJ2-1; 14 bases match TRBD2. J gave up 3 bases and V 4 bases, and 11 bases lay outside the gene matches. The CDR3 is 19 residues long. CDR3 loop: CASSWVPGTSGSFYNEQFF. The CDR3 nucleotides read TGTGCCAGCAGTTGGGTGCCCGGGACTAGCGGGAGCTTCTACAATGAGCAGTTCTTC.

This clonotype was counted at least ten times. CDR3 nucleotides: TGCGCCAGCTCCCTAACAAGCTCCTACAATGAGCAGTTCTTC. Translated, it gives CASSLTSSYNEQFF. The rearrangement links TRBV4-1 to TRBJ2-1; D remains unclear. The CDR3 has 14 amino acids. Germline CDR1 is MGHRA and CDR2 is YSYEKL. V was trimmed by 8 bases and J by 0 bases, leaving 11 bases between them.

This clonotype was picked up many times. This chain uses TRBV6-5 with TRBJ1-6, with D possibly matching TRBD1 (5 bases). CDR3 length: 13 residues. Trimming removed 6 bases from V and 7 bases from J, with 10 bases in between. Looked up from germline, CDR1 is MNHEY and CDR2 is SVGAGI. For the CDR3, the DNA is TGTGCCAGCAGGTCCCAGGGAAATTCACCCCTCCACTTT. Translated, it gives CASRSQGNSPLHF.

This clonotype was detected ten times or more. V is TRBV11-2 and J is TRBJ1-5, with unresolved D. The CDR3 extends over 13 amino acids. Germline V gene data show CDR1 as SGHAT and CDR2 as FQNNGV. V was clipped by 5 bases and J by 5 bases, with 10 bases between them. CDR3 in amino acids: CASSGRTDQPQHF. The CDR3 coding sequence is TGTGCCAGCAGCGGACGGACGGATCAGCCCCAGCATTTT.

In this sample, this clonotype turned up a few times. The CDR3: CASSEWGLAGGPTQETQYF. In DNA, the CDR3 is TGTGCCAGCAGTGAATGGGGACTAGCGGGAGGACCGACTCAAGAGACCCAGTACTTC. The chain joins TRBV6-1 to TRBJ2-5; 15 bases are a match to TRBD2. Germline CDR1 and CDR2: MNHNS and SASEGT. CDR3 length: 19 amino acids. Trimming took 2 bases from V and 2 from J; bases not matched to a gene: 9.

Ten or more counts support this clonotype. This chain joins TRBV5-1 and TRBJ1-4; possibly TRBD1 for D (6 bases). Germline loops: CDR1 SGHRS, CDR2 YFSETQ. V lost 4 bases to trimming and J lost 5 bases, with 15 bases between them. The length of the CDR3 is 15 residues. CDR3 sequence: CASSPLGGGNEKLFF. The CDR3 DNA follows: TGCGCCAGCAGCCCTCTTGGAGGGGGAAATGAAAAACTGTTTTTT.

This clonotype was seen many times. The rearrangement links TRBV19 to TRBJ2-1; 12 nucleotides match TRBD2. Trimming at V came to 4 bases and at J to 0 bases, leaving 4 bases not matched to a gene. The CDR3 is made up of 17 amino acids. From germline, CDR1 is LNHDA and CDR2 SQIVND (reference sequence). For the CDR3, the DNA is TGTGCCAGTAGTAAACTAGCGGGAGGCAGCTCCTACAATGAGCAGTTCTTC. It is translated as CASSKLAGGSSYNEQFF.

In its sample, this clonotype was seen many times. The chain is built from TRBV20-1 and TRBJ2-7; unclear D gene. Germline V gene sequence: CDR1 DFQATT, CDR2 SNEGSKA (reference sequence). The CDR3 spans 12 residues. The V gene lost 1 base and the J gene lost 7 bases, with 11 bases spanning the gap. The CDR3 region is CSARAAEWEQYF. CDR3 nucleotide sequence: TGCAGTGCTAGAGCGGCTGAGTGGGAGCAGTACTTC.

For this clonotype: This could be a read error, since a much larger clone is one nucleotide away. The chain uses TRBV5-1 and TRBJ1-4; tentatively, D is TRBD1 (6 bases). Looked up from germline, CDR1 is SGHRS and CDR2 is YFSETQ. CDR3 length equals 14 residues. CDR3 coding DNA: TGCGCCGGCAGCTTGGGGGACAATCGGGAAAAACTGTTTTTT. Translated, it gives CAGSLGDNREKLFF.

This clonotype was seen more than once but under ten times. The rearrangement links TRBV19 to TRBJ2-5, with TRBD2 identical over 8 bases. The V gene end was trimmed by 2 bases and the J gene end by 3 bases; junction bases not matched to a gene: 5. This CDR3 has 15 residues. Germline V gene data show CDR1 as LNHDA and CDR2 as SQIVND (reference sequence). CDR3 sequence (DNA): TGTGCCAGTAGTATAACTAGCGGTGATGAAGAGACCCAGTACTTC. It yields the protein CASSITSGDEETQYF.

This clonotype came up many times. Its ends do not fully match the called genes, so a read error is possible. The chain carries TRBV7-9 and TRBJ1-2, with D perhaps matching TRBD1 (5 bases). Germline CDR1 reads SEHNR; CDR2 reads FQNEAQ (reference sequence). The CDR3 consists of 12 residues. CDR3 sequence: CASSSTGRLAFF. CDR3 sequence (DNA): TGTGCCAGCAGCTCTACAGGTCGCCTTGCGTTTTTC.

The rearrangement uses TRBV28 and TRBJ2-3; D is ambiguous. V was trimmed by 5 bases and J by 8 bases, leaving 11 bases between them. CDR3 length: 12 amino acids. Germline assignment: CDR1 MDHEN and CDR2 SYDVKM. Here the CDR3 reads CASSAPQFTQYF. CDR3 bases: TGTGCCAGCAGTGCTCCGCAGTTTACGCAGTATTTT.

This clonotype came up a few times. Because the CDR3 is missing its conserved closing phenylalanine or tryptophan, this is likely a read error. The chain joins TRBV18 to TRBJ2-7; D gene uncertain. Germline CDR1 and CDR2: KGHSH and LQKENI. The CDR3 has 13 amino acids. Trimming took 1 base from V and 4 from J, leaving 8 bases between them. The CDR3 bases are TGTGCCAGCTCACCACAAGGGAAGTACGAGCAGTACCTC. Its translation: CASSPQGKYEQYL.

This clonotype was seen at least ten times. V and J are TRBV20-1 and TRBJ2-7, with 7 bases identical to TRBD2. The CDR3 runs 13 residues. V shed 4 bases and J 2 bases; nucleotides not matched to a gene: 5. Germline V gene sequence: CDR1 DFQATT, CDR2 SNEGSKA (reference sequence). CDR3 in amino acids: CSAMGDYAYEQYF. In DNA form, the CDR3 reads TGCAGTGCTATGGGGGACTATGCCTACGAGCAGTACTTC.

With respect to this clonotype: A much larger clone differs by one base, so this may be a read error. The J gene is TRBJ2-5, the V gene TRBV2; D ambiguous. Between the trimmed V and J ends, which lost 7 bases and 4 bases, there was a span of 16 bases. Germline V gene lookup returns CDR1 SNHLY and CDR2 FYNNEI. The CDR3 loop spans 14 amino acids. The CDR3 here is CASKTGRPTETQYF. CDR3 coding DNA: TGTGCCAGCAAGACGGGTCGACCTACAGAGACCCAGTACTTC.

This clonotype was found many times. The chain carries TRBV20-1 and TRBJ1-2, with D perhaps TRBD1 (5 bases). The CDR3 covers 15 residues. CDR1 DFQATT and CDR2 SNEGSKA come from the germline V gene (reference sequence). The ends were cut back, 3 bases at V and 10 bases at J, with 24 bases in the middle. The DNA for the CDR3 is TGCAGTGCTAGGGGGGAAAGTGGTCTCCCGTTTGACTACACCTTC. This codes for CSARGESGLPFDYTF.

The sample holds a few counts of this clonotype. The CDR3 DNA is TGTGCCAGCAGCTTGGAGGACAGGGCCAAAAACATTCAGTACTTC. It codes for CASSLEDRAKNIQYF. The chain recombines TRBV5-6 with TRBJ2-4; TRBD1 aligns across 7 bases. Germline CDR1 SGHDT, CDR2 YYEEEE. Trimming took 0 bases from V and 1 from J; bases not matched to a gene: 1. This CDR3 is 15 amino acids long. Variable domain in full (rest from reference TRBV5-6 and TRBJ2-4): DAGVTQSPTHLIKTRGQQVTLRCSPKSGHDTVSWYQQALGQGPQFIFQYYEEEERQRGNFPDRFSGHQFPNYSSELNVNALLLGDSALYLCASSLEDRAKNIQYFGAGTRLSVL.

In the case of this clonotype: Being one base from a much bigger clone, this may be a read error. The V gene is TRBV20-1, the J gene TRBJ2-3, with TRBD2 as a possible D gene (5 bases). CDR3 length: 13 residues. CDR1 and CDR2 (germline): DFQATT, SNEGSKA (reference sequence). The CDR3, as DNA: TGCAGTGCTCGGGTCCCCCTCCGGGATACGCAGTGTTTT. The encoded protein is CSARVPLRDTQCF.

Note on this clonotype: A read error is possible here, since a much larger clone lies one base away. The chain combines TRBV7-9 with TRBJ2-5; tentatively, D is TRBD2 (6 bases). Per the germline V gene, CDR1 is SEHNR and CDR2 is FQNEAQ (reference sequence). V gave up 4 bases and J gave up 0 bases, with 15 bases separating them. This CDR3 has 16 residues. DNA of the CDR3: TGTGCCAGCAGCTCCCGGGAGAATAGGTACCAAGAGACCCAGTACTTC. Translating it yields CASSSRENRYQETQYF.

In its sample, this clonotype was seen many times. The chain couples TRBV6-1 to TRBJ1-3; D is undetermined. In germline, CDR1 is MNHNS, CDR2 SASEGT. The CDR3 has 16 amino acids. The V end was cut by 0 bases, the J end by 0 bases, with 9 bases between. For the CDR3, the DNA is TGTGCCAGCAGTGAAGCGAGCCAGAGCTCTGGAAACACCATATATTTT. Its translation: CASSEASQSSGNTIYF.

This clonotype was observed at least ten times. In nucleotides, the CDR3 is TGTGCCTGGAGCATCAAACCCGGGACAGGGAGATCTTCACCCCTCCACTTT. Translating it yields CAWSIKPGTGRSSPLHF. The chain uses TRBV30 and TRBJ1-6, with 9 bases lining up with TRBD1. The V and J ends lost 3 bases and 9 bases, in that order; junction bases with no gene match: 15. From germline, CDR1 is GTSNPN and CDR2 SVGIG (reference sequence). This CDR3 contains 17 residues.